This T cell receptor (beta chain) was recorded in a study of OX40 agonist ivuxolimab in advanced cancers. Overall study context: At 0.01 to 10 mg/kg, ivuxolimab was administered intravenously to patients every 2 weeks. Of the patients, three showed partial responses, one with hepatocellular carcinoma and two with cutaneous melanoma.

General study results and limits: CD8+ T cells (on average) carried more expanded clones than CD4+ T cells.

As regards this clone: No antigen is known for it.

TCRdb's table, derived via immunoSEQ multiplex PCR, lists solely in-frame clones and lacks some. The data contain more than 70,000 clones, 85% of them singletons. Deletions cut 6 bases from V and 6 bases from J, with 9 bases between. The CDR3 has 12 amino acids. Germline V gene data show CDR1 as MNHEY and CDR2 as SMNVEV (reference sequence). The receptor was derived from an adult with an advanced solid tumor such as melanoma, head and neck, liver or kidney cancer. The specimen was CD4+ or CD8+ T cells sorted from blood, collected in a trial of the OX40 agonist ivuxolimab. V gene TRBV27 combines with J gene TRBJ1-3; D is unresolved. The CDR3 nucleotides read TGTGCCAGCAGGCTATGGGAAAACACCATATATTTT. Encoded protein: CASRLWENTIYF.